The 6 T cell receptor beta chains presented below share a single source sample, sequenced in a study of T-cell reconstitution after alpha-beta-depleted transplantation in children. Preparation of the TCRbeta library was carried out with unique molecular identifiers. TCRdb itself ran the PCR reads through MiXCR, one entry per CDR3 protein. This table holds about 830,000 distinct CDR3 sequences, under 20% found once. The material was PBMCs, mostly from graft donor cells, obtained 360 days after TCRalphabeta/CD19-depleted stem cell transplant. These receptors came from a male patient younger than 18 who had a stem cell transplant for acute lymphoblastic leukemia, so the T cells may come from the graft donor.

This clonotype has just a few counts. The chain recombines TRBV4-1 with TRBJ2-1; D uncertain. Per the germline V gene, CDR1 is MGHRA and CDR2 is YSYEKL. The length of the CDR3 is 16 residues. Trimming pared 0 bases from V and 2 bases from J, leaving 11 bases between. CDR3 sequence: CASSQDRIGAYNEQFF. CDR3 nucleotides: TGCGCCAGCAGCCAAGACAGAATTGGGGCCTACAATGAGCAGTTCTTC.

This clonotype has more than one count but fewer than ten. The genes are TRBV5-1 and TRBJ2-4; 7 bases agree with TRBD2. The J segment lost 3 bases and the V segment lost 3 bases, leaving 9 bases of the junction unmatched. The CDR3 totals 16 residues. Germline CDR1 SGHRS, CDR2 YFSETQ. CDR3 in DNA: TGCGCCAGCAGCTCCCAGATGGCGGGGGACAAAAACATTCAGTACTTC. This sequence encodes CASSSQMAGDKNIQYF. Filled out from reference TRBV5-1 and TRBJ2-4, the complete variable domain reads KAGVTQTPRYLIKTRGQQVTLSCSPISGHRSVSWYQQTPGQGLQFLFEYFSETQRNKGNFPGRFSGRQFSNSRSEMNVSTLELGDSALYLCASSSQMAGDKNIQYFGAGTRLSVL.

This clonotype was found once. At one end the junction does not follow the germline gene, possibly because of a read error. The chain uses TRBV5-1 and TRBJ2-7, with 7 nucleotides matching TRBD2. The germline V gene has CDR1 SGHRS and CDR2 YFSETQ. CDR3 length equals 14 residues. The CDR3, as DNA: TGCACCAGCAGCTTGTTGCGGGAGTCCTACGAGCAGTACTTC. Its protein is CTSSLLRESYEQYF.

The genes are TRBV20-1 and TRBJ2-1, with no clear D. This CDR3 region has 14 residues. Between the trimmed V and J ends, which lost 3 bases and 7 bases, there was a span of 16 bases. Germline loops: CDR1 DFQATT, CDR2 SNEGSKA (reference sequence). In DNA, the CDR3 is TGCAGTGCTAGTCGCGCGACGACCAAGAATGAGCAGTTCTTC. This codes for CSASRATTKNEQFF.

The chain has TRBV4-1 and TRBJ1-3; weak D call: TRBD1 (5 bases). CDR1 is MGHRA, CDR2 YSYEKL, per germline. The CDR3 runs to 16 residues. V dropped 2 bases and J dropped 8 bases, with 19 bases sitting between them. The CDR3 sequence: CASSQLGRSFRDTIYF. CDR3 in DNA: TGCGCCAGCAGCCAACTAGGACGGAGCTTCAGGGACACCATATATTTT.

This clonotype was seen many times. This chain links TRBV5-4 with TRBJ1-2; no firm D call. CDR1 and CDR2 (germline): SGHNT, YYREEE (reference sequence). Trimming pared 4 bases from V and 5 bases from J, leaving 15 bases between. The CDR3 consists of 14 residues. In DNA form, the CDR3 reads TGTGCCAGCAGCCCGTCGGGGTCCTCATATGGCTACACCTTC. It translates to CASSPSGSSYGYTF.